Each of the 24 T cell receptor beta chains below was sequenced from the same sample in a study of T-cell reconstitution after alpha-beta-depleted transplantation in children. Unique molecular identifiers were used in preparing the TCRbeta library. TCRdb processed the PCR reads anew with MiXCR; each CDR3 protein has one entry. The sample shows about 830,000 distinct CDR3 sequences, 16% of them seen only once. The starting material was PBMCs, mostly from graft donor cells, obtained 360 days after TCRalphabeta/CD19-depleted stem cell transplant. The receptors come from a male patient younger than 18 who had a stem cell transplant for acute lymphoblastic leukemia, so the T cells may come from the graft donor.

The V call is TRBV5-1, the J call TRBJ2-3, with 8 nucleotides matching TRBD2. The CDR3 spans 16 residues. The germline V gene has CDR1 SGHRS and CDR2 YFSETQ. J lost 0 bases, V lost 2 bases, and 5 bases had no gene match. The CDR3 here is CASSLLLAASTDTQYF. In DNA, the CDR3 is TGCGCCAGCAGCTTACTACTAGCGGCTAGCACAGATACGCAGTATTTT.

In this sample, this clonotype turned up many times. The chain has TRBV12-3 or TRBV12-4 and TRBJ2-7; 8 positions match TRBD1. The CDR3 runs 14 residues. Unmatched junction bases numbered 6, after V lost 7 bases and J lost 1 base. CDR3 bases: TGTGCCAGCAACCTGGGACAGGAATCCTACGAGCAGTACTTC. Translation: CASNLGQESYEQYF.

V and J are TRBV29-1 and TRBJ2-5; 9 bases line up with TRBD1. CDR3 length equals 12 residues. Germline assignment: CDR1 SQVTM and CDR2 ANQGSEA. With 6 bases clipped from V and 5 bases from J, the junction kept 4 bases outside the gene matches. For the CDR3, the DNA is TGCAGCGTCTACAGGGGGCTGGAGACCCAGTACTTC. This translates into CSVYRGLETQYF.

This clonotype was counted between two and nine times. This chain links TRBV13 with TRBJ2-7; 7 bases match TRBD1. The CDR3 covers 14 residues. The germline V gene encodes CDR1 PRHDT and CDR2 FYEKMQ (reference sequence). V dropped 4 bases and J dropped 6; count of bases not matched to a gene: 9. CDR3 in amino acids: CASSSQGPLLEQYF. CDR3 DNA sequence: TGTGCCAGCAGCTCACAGGGGCCCCTCCTCGAGCAGTACTTC.

In DNA, the CDR3 is TGCAGTGCTAGAGATCGACAGGGGTTCTCCTACGAGCAGTACTTC. Translated: CSARDRQGFSYEQYF. V and J are TRBV20-1 and TRBJ2-7; 8 bases are shared with TRBD1. CDR3 length: 15 amino acids. J was trimmed by 0 bases and V by 0 bases; bases with no gene match: 4. Germline V CDR1 and CDR2: DFQATT, SNEGSKA (reference sequence).

The chain uses TRBV19 and TRBJ1-1; no definite D call. The CDR3 is 14 amino acids. V was pared by 3 bases and J by 0 bases, with 8 bases between. Germline V gene data show CDR1 as LNHDA and CDR2 as SQIVND (reference sequence). The CDR3 region is CASSMRRMNTEAFF. CDR3 nucleotide sequence: TGTGCCAGTAGTATGCGACGGATGAACACTGAAGCTTTCTTT.

This clonotype appeared a few times. One end of the junction is discordant with germline, which a read error may explain. The chain recombines TRBV30 with TRBJ2-6, with 9 bases that match TRBD2. The CDR3 covers 14 residues. Germline CDR1 reads GTSNPN; CDR2 reads SVGIG (reference sequence). CDR3: CIQAGGAGANVLTF. CDR3 nucleotide sequence: TGCATCCAAGCGGGAGGTGCTGGGGCCAACGTCCTGACTTTC.

This clonotype appeared a few times. J is TRBJ2-3 and V is TRBV7-3; 7 bases fit TRBD2. J lost 3 bases, V lost 2 bases, and 8 bases had no gene match. This CDR3 has 16 amino acids. The germline CDR1 and CDR2 sequences are SGHTA and FQGTGA. CDR3 loop: CASSLYAGAGTDTQYF. The CDR3 DNA follows: TGTGCCAGCAGCTTATATGCGGGAGCAGGAACAGATACGCAGTATTTT.

This chain joins TRBV6-5 and TRBJ2-5, with D possibly being TRBD1 (6 bases). The CDR3 contains 15 residues. The germline V and J ends were trimmed by 4 bases and 4 bases, with 16 bases remaining between them. The V gene's germline CDR1 is MNHEY and CDR2 SVGAGI. The CDR3 DNA reads TGTGCCAGCAGTTCCCCCTTTGGGGGCCGAGAGACCCAGTACTTC. Translated: CASSSPFGGRETQYF.

The V and J genes are TRBV5-8 and TRBJ1-4; 11 nucleotides align to TRBD1. CDR1 is SGHTS, CDR2 YDEGEE, per germline. Trimming removed 4 bases from V and 3 bases from J; junction bases left unmatched: 5. CDR3 length: 16 amino acids. The CDR3 nucleotides read TGTGCCAGCAGCGCGGGACAGGGGGTGGCTAATGAAAAACTGTTTTTT. Its protein product is CASSAGQGVANEKLFF.

This clonotype has only a few counts. V usage is TRBV25-1 and J usage is TRBJ2-2; 11 bases are a match to TRBD1. The V and J ends lost 7 bases and 3 bases, in that order; junction bases with no gene match: 7. The CDR3 spans 16 residues. CDR1 is MGHDK and CDR2 is SYGVNS in the germline V gene. The CDR3 DNA reads TGTGCCAGCAAACCGGACAGGGGGCGCGACACCGGGGAGCTGTTTTTT. Translation: CASKPDRGRDTGELFF.

The genes are TRBV5-1 and TRBJ1-6, with D possibly being TRBD1 (6 bases). Germline V gene lookup returns CDR1 SGHRS and CDR2 YFSETQ. The CDR3 is made up of 18 amino acids. Trimming stripped 1 base from V and 5 bases from J, with 19 bases between. The CDR3 DNA sequence: TGCGCCAGCAGCTTGAAAGGGGCCGGGGGCCCGAATAATTCACCCCTCCACTTT. This codes for CASSLKGAGGPNNSPLHF. The whole variable domain, remainder taken from reference TRBV5-1 and TRBJ1-6, is KAGVTQTPRYLIKTRGQQVTLSCSPISGHRSVSWYQQTPGQGLQFLFEYFSETQRNKGNFPGRFSGRQFSNSRSEMNVSTLELGDSALYLCASSLKGAGGPNNSPLHFGNGTRLTVT.

The chain joins TRBV12-3 or TRBV12-4 to TRBJ2-7, with D tentatively TRBD1 or TRBD2 (6 bases each). The CDR3 is 17 amino acids. The V end was cut by 6 bases, the J end by 6 bases, with 27 bases between. The CDR3 region is CASSPQHLALGAAEQYF. Here the CDR3 DNA reads TGTGCCAGCAGCCCACAACATCTAGCGCTGGGGGCTGCCGAGCAGTACTTC.

Only a few counts were recorded for this clonotype. V is TRBV6-7 and J is TRBJ2-7; no firm D call. TRBV6-7 is an ORF; its function is uncertain. This CDR3 spans 16 amino acids. Trimming pared 2 bases from V and 2 bases from J, leaving 16 bases between. CDR3 nucleotides: TGTGCCAGCAGTTACCCCCTGATCGAGACCACCTACGAGCAGTACTTC. Translating gives CASSYPLIETTYEQYF.

This clonotype was recorded a few times. V is TRBV7-9 and J is TRBJ1-6; TRBD1 might be the D (5 bases). Germline V lookup: CDR1 SEHNR, CDR2 FQNEAQ (reference sequence). The V and J ends lost 0 bases and 9 bases respectively, with 18 bases between them. The CDR3 totals 17 residues. Here the CDR3 DNA reads TGTGCCAGCAGCTTAGCTCTCGGGCAGGGCGATAGTTCACCCCTCCACTTT. Translated, it gives CASSLALGQGDSSPLHF.

This clonotype was detected many times. The V call is TRBV5-1, the J call TRBJ2-7; 14 bases agree with TRBD2. CDR3 size: 15 residues. J lost 7 bases, V lost 3 bases, and 6 bases had no gene match. Germline values: CDR1 SGHRS, CDR2 YFSETQ. The CDR3 region is CASSWGLAGVREQYF. In nucleotides, the CDR3 is TGCGCCAGCAGCTGGGGACTAGCGGGAGTAAGAGAGCAGTACTTC.

V and J are TRBV3-1 and TRBJ2-2; no definite D call. Per germline, CDR1 LGHDT and CDR2 YNNKEL (reference sequence). The CDR3 contains 15 residues. The V and J ends lost 1 base and 7 bases respectively, with 13 bases between them. CDR3 DNA sequence: TGTGCCAGCAGCCAAGCGGGCGGAGCCCACGGGGAGCTGTTTTTT. Residues: CASSQAGGAHGELFF.

The chain joins TRBV5-1 to TRBJ1-6, with D uncertain. CDR3 size: 17 residues. V lost 3 bases, J lost 9 bases, and 22 bases lay in between. Germline V lookup: CDR1 SGHRS, CDR2 YFSETQ. The CDR3: CASSSPSEGRSRSPLHF. The DNA for the CDR3 is TGCGCCAGCAGCTCCCCGTCGGAGGGAAGAAGCCGTTCACCCCTCCACTTT.

This clonotype showed up just a few times. J is TRBJ2-3 and V is TRBV29-1, with TRBD2 matching 8 bases. The CDR3 sequence is 16 residues long. Germline values: CDR1 SQVTM, CDR2 ANQGSEA. J was trimmed by 2 bases and V by 5 bases; bases with no gene match: 12. CDR3 DNA: TGCAGCGTTCCAGCGGGAGTGGGGACTTTCACAGATACGCAGTATTTT. Its translation: CSVPAGVGTFTDTQYF.

The chain recombines TRBV7-6 with TRBJ2-1; D is ambiguous. Germline CDR1 reads SGHVS; CDR2 reads FNYEAQ. The CDR3 extends over 16 amino acids. Trimming removed 5 bases from V and 0 bases from J, with 14 bases in between. In DNA, the CDR3 is TGTGCCAGCAGCCCCATTCTCCTAAACTCCTACAATGAGCAGTTCTTC. This encodes CASSPILLNSYNEQFF.

This clonotype was counted at least ten times. This chain links TRBV5-1 with TRBJ1-1; D is unclear. Per the germline V gene, CDR1 is SGHRS and CDR2 is YFSETQ. There are 14 residues in the CDR3. Trimming took 0 bases from V and 5 from J, leaving 11 bases between them. CDR3 protein: CASSLEATMTEAFF. CDR3 DNA sequence: TGCGCCAGCAGCTTGGAGGCCACGATGACTGAAGCTTTCTTT.

This clonotype appeared a few times. V is TRBV27 and J is TRBJ1-1; no reliable D call. Germline V gives CDR1 MNHEY, CDR2 SMNVEV (reference sequence). CDR3 length: 14 amino acids. V was shortened by 1 base and J by 3 bases, with 9 bases between the two germline ends. The CDR3 is CASSLYHKHTEAFF. The DNA for the CDR3 is TGTGCCAGCAGTTTATATCATAAACACACTGAAGCTTTCTTT.

The chain combines TRBV7-9 with TRBJ2-1; 7 nucleotides line up with TRBD2. V lost 5 bases and J lost 2; bases outside the gene matches: 12. This CDR3 has 17 residues. Germline V gene sequence: CDR1 SEHNR, CDR2 FQNEAQ (reference sequence). The CDR3 region has the DNA TGTGCCAGCAGCGGGGGGAAACTAGCGTACACCTACAATGAGCAGTTCTTC. Translation: CASSGGKLAYTYNEQFF. The entire variable domain, with the rest obtained from reference TRBV7-9 and TRBJ2-1, is as follows: DTGVSQNPRHKITKRGQNVTFRCDPISEHNRLYWYRQTLGQGPEFLTYFQNEAQLEKSRLLSDRFSAERPKGSFSTLEIQRTEQGDSAMYLCASSGGKLAYTYNEQFFGPGTRLTVL.

CDR3 bases: TGTGCCACCAGTGACTCTAGCGGGACTGGCTACGAGCAGTACTTC. It is translated as CATSDSSGTGYEQYF. J is TRBJ2-7 and V is TRBV24-1; 9 nucleotides align to TRBD2. From germline, CDR1 is KGHDR and CDR2 SFDVKD. This CDR3 is built from 15 residues. V was pared by 4 bases and J by 3 bases, with 6 bases of the junction left unmatched.